The source of this T cell receptor beta chain is a study of cytomegalovirus exposure and HLA in healthy donors. Concerning this clone itself: The antigen remains unidentified.

V was clipped by 2 bases and J by 8 bases; unmatched bases: 2. The CDR3 totals 14 residues. Germline V CDR1 and CDR2: LNHDA, SQIVND (reference sequence). A multiplex PCR was run with 60 Vbeta primers and 13 Jbeta primers. Libraries were prepared by immunoSEQ multiplex PCR; TCRdb keeps only in-frame clonotypes and omits some of them. Of over 200,000 clones listed, around 89% are singletons. Whole-study findings and limits: Later on, a genetic analysis was performed. It linked a missense variant in DCLRE1C with V- and J-gene trimming of TCR beta. Accurate HLA-A and HLA-B prediction from TCR beta sequences was reported for most subjects. A few chains tied to CMV proved CMV antigen-specific in vitro.

Sequenced material: PBMCs. V gene TRBV19 combines with J gene TRBJ2-1; 11 bases line up with TRBD1. The sequence came from a woman between 18 and 30 years old in good health and CMV-seronegative. CDR3 sequence: CASSIRTGGDEQFF. Here the CDR3 DNA reads TGTGCCAGTAGTATAAGGACAGGGGGCGATGAGCAGTTCTTC. The full variable domain, in which reference TRBV19 and TRBJ2-1 provide the parts outside the CDR3, is DGGITQSPKYLFRKEGQNVTLSCEQNLNHDAMYWYRQDPGQGLRLIYYSQIVNDFQKGDIAEGYSVSREKKESFPLTVTSAQKNPTAFYLCASSIRTGGDEQFFGPGTRLTVL.